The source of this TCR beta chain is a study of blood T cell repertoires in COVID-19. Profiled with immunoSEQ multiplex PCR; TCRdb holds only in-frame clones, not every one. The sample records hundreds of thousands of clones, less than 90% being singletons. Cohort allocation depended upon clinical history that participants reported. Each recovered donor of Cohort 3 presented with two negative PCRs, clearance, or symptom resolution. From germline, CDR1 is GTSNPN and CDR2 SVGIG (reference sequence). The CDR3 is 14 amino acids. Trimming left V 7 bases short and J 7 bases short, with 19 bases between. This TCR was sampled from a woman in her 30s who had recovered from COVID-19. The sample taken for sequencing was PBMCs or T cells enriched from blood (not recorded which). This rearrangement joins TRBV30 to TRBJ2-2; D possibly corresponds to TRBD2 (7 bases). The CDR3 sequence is CAYKAGAILGELFF. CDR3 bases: TGTGCCTACAAGGCGGGGGCTATCCTCGGGGAGCTGTTTTTT.